The T cell receptor (beta chain) described here comes from a study of blood T cell repertoires in COVID-19. Study background: Italy, Spain and the United States were the sources of the convalescent and acute COVID-19 samples.

The germline V gene has CDR1 SGHNT and CDR2 YYREEE (reference sequence). V shed 3 bases, J shed 3 bases, and the junction held 14 bases outside the gene matches. CDR3 length: 19 amino acids. In the authors' workflow: Counts of nucleated cells, estimated from reference gene primer amplification, were obtained. TCRdb keeps only in-frame clones here, not all; method: immunoSEQ multiplex PCR. The V and J calls and the clone size are those of that table, but D and trimming were determined from the DNA. Of 150,000 or so clones in the sample, about 90% were seen once. The sequenced material came from PBMCs or T cells enriched from blood (not recorded which). J is TRBJ2-1 and V is TRBV5-4, with 11 bases that match TRBD2. The receptor comes from a woman between 50 and 59 years old who had recovered from COVID-19. CDR3: CASSSKRAGTSGHYNEQFF. The CDR3 region has the DNA TGTGCCAGCAGCTCTAAAAGGGCCGGGACTAGCGGCCACTACAATGAGCAGTTCTTC. Together with reference TRBV5-4 and TRBJ2-1, the CDR3 gives the full variable domain: ETGVTQSPTHLIKTRGQQVTLRCSSQSGHNTVSWYQQALGQGPQFIFQYYREEENGRGNFPPRFSGLQFPNYSSELNVNALELDDSALYLCASSSKRAGTSGHYNEQFFGPGTRLTVL.